The 9 T cell receptor beta chains in this list originate from one sample, sequenced in a study of shared clonotypes between healthy human individuals. The assay was immunoSEQ multiplex PCR, and TCRdb's table has in-frame clones only and misses some. The repertoire holds about 1 million clones, with around 76% as singletons. The sequenced material came from memory CD4+ T cells sorted from blood. Sample subset: CD45RA-negative fraction. The receptors were sampled from a man between 18 and 35 years old in good health.

The V gene is TRBV5-1, the J gene TRBJ2-3; tentatively, D is TRBD2 (7 bases). This CDR3 contains 16 residues. Per the germline V gene, CDR1 is SGHRS and CDR2 is YFSETQ. With 4 bases removed from V and 0 bases from J, the gap between germline ends came to 15 bases. This CDR3 is CASSRGDTSSTDTQYF. The CDR3 region has the DNA TGCGCCAGCAGCCGGGGGGACACCAGTAGCACAGATACGCAGTATTTT.

V usage is TRBV4-3 and J usage is TRBJ1-2, with 7 positions matching TRBD1. CDR1 LGHNA and CDR2 YSLEER come from the germline V gene. With V trimmed by 0 bases and J by 0 bases, 4 bases remained unmatched. CDR3 length: 16 residues. The CDR3 region has the DNA TGCGCCAGCAGCCAAGATCCGGGACAGCCTAACTATGGCTACACCTTC. Its translation: CASSQDPGQPNYGYTF.

In its sample, this clone was seen a few times. The chain joins TRBV7-9 to TRBJ1-5, with 9 nucleotides matching TRBD1. The germline V gene has CDR1 SEHNR and CDR2 FQNEAQ (reference sequence). The CDR3 spans 15 residues. The trim removed 5 bases at V and 5 bases at J, leaving 7 bases unmatched. The chain's CDR3 is CASSPQGQGDQPQHF. In DNA form, the CDR3 reads TGTGCCAGCAGCCCCCAGGGACAGGGAGATCAGCCCCAGCATTTT. Combining the CDR3 with reference TRBV7-9 and TRBJ1-5 gives the whole variable domain DTGVSQNPRHKITKRGQNVTFRCDPISEHNRLYWYRQTLGQGPEFLTYFQNEAQLEKSRLLSDRFSAERPKGSFSTLEIQRTEQGDSAMYLCASSPQGQGDQPQHFGDGTRLSIL.

V usage is TRBV28 and J usage is TRBJ1-3, with TRBD1 matching over 7 bases. V lost 7 bases, J lost 2 bases, and 5 bases stayed unmatched. The CDR3 totals 14 residues. Germline V gene sequence: CDR1 MDHEN, CDR2 SYDVKM. The CDR3 protein is CASTIRGTGNTIYF. The CDR3 region has the DNA TGTGCCAGCACCATCAGGGGGACTGGAAACACCATATATTTT.

The rearrangement uses TRBV6-5 and TRBJ1-6; D gene unclear. V lost 6 bases to trimming and J lost 7 bases, with 10 bases between them. CDR1 and CDR2 from the germline V gene are MNHEY and SVGAGI. CDR3 length: 13 amino acids. The CDR3 reads CASRRSWNSPLHF. CDR3 in DNA: TGTGCCAGCAGGCGAAGCTGGAATTCACCCCTCCACTTT.

The chain couples TRBV19 to TRBJ2-7, with D unresolved. V dropped 1 base and J dropped 1 base, with 11 bases sitting between them. This CDR3 is built from 15 residues. CDR1 is LNHDA and CDR2 is SQIVND in the germline V gene (reference sequence). The CDR3: CASSIGVVRSYEQYF. For the CDR3, the DNA is TGTGCCAGTAGTATAGGTGTGGTCCGATCCTACGAGCAGTACTTC.

The chain recombines TRBV7-9 with TRBJ1-1, with a possible D match to TRBD1 (5 bases). V lost 3 bases to trimming and J lost 5 bases, with 16 bases between them. Per the germline V gene, CDR1 is SEHNR and CDR2 is FQNEAQ (reference sequence). This CDR3 spans 15 amino acids. This CDR3 is CASSFTGSKGTEAFF. The CDR3 bases are TGTGCCAGCAGCTTCACAGGATCCAAGGGGACTGAAGCTTTCTTT.

The genes are TRBV4-3 and TRBJ2-3; possibly TRBD1 or TRBD2 for D (6 bases each). Trimming took off 2 bases at V and 0 bases at J, with 27 bases between the two ends. CDR3 length equals 21 residues. Germline-derived CDR1 and CDR2 are LGHNA and YSLEER. CDR3: CASSQLLMGGQDSYSTDTQYF. The DNA of the CDR3 is TGCGCCAGCAGCCAACTCCTGATGGGGGGTCAGGACAGTTATAGCACAGATACGCAGTATTTT.

The chain is built from TRBV5-4 and TRBJ2-5, with D unresolved. The V end lost 0 bases, the J end lost 0 bases, and 6 bases lay between the germline ends. CDR1 and CDR2 from the germline V gene are SGHNT and YYREEE (reference sequence). The CDR3 has 14 residues. CDR3 region: CASSLVLNQETQYF. In DNA form, the CDR3 reads TGTGCCAGCAGCTTGGTACTGAACCAAGAGACCCAGTACTTC.